The table lists the clone carrying this T cell receptor (beta chain) with a few counts. The length of the CDR3 is 15 residues. Germline lookup yields CDR1 DFQATT and CDR2 SNEGSKA (reference sequence). The trim removed 5 bases at V and 4 bases at J, leaving 13 bases unmatched. This record belongs to a study of human T cells and chemical hapten exposure. Study-wide context: Upper back patch tests used 0.01% DPC, scored after 6 days.

Time point in this sample: patch test 1, 2 weeks after DPC sensitization. Described treatment: therapeutic diphenylcyclopropenone sensitization with weekly scalp DPC. TCRdb used MiXCR to reprocess the RACE reads, holding one entry per CDR3 protein. The sample has tens of thousands of distinct CDR3 sequences, roughly a tenth seen once. This clonotype originated in a middle-aged man with alopecia areata. Some clones in this sample may be carry-over from other donors' samples. This chain uses TRBV20-1 with TRBJ1-2; 7 bases line up with TRBD1. This specimen consisted of whole blood, obtained in connection with sensitization to the hapten diphenylcyclopropenone (DPC). DNA of the CDR3: TGCAGTGCTGAGATTGGGATCGACAGGGCCTATGGCTACACCTTC. As protein: CSAEIGIDRAYGYTF.